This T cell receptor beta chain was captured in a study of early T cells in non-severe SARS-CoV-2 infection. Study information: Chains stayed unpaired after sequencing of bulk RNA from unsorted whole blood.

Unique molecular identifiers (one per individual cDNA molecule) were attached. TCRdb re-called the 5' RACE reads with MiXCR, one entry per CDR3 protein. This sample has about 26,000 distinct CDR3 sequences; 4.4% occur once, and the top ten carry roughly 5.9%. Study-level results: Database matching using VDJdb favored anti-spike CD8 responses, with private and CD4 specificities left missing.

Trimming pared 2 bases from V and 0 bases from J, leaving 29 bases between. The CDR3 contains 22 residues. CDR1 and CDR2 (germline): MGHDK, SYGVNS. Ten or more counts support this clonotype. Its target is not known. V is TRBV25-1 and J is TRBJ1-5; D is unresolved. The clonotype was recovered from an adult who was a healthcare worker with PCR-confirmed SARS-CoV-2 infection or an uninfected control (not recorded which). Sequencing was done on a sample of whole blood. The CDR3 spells CASSEPSRGGSSTSYSNQPQHF. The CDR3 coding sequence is TGTGCCAGCAGTGAACCATCCCGGGGAGGGTCTTCAACTTCATATAGCAATCAGCCCCAGCATTTT.